This T cell receptor (beta chain) originates from a study of shared clonotypes between healthy human individuals. On the study more broadly: Aged between 18 and 49, the donors were a couple of women and three men.

In its sample, this clone was seen a few times. CDR1 and CDR2 from the germline V gene are SGHRS and YFSETQ. V was pared by 0 bases and J by 0 bases, with 6 bases between. This CDR3 has 14 amino acids. Assay: immunoSEQ multiplex PCR; the TCRdb copy retains only in-frame clones and omits some. The table lists about 2 million clones, 95% of them singletons. The V call is TRBV5-1, the J call TRBJ1-1; D is ambiguous. This receptor was obtained from a young man in good health. The specimen sequenced was naive CD4+ T cells sorted from blood. The subset was: CD45RA+ positively selected. CDR3 sequence: CASSLVQMNTEAFF. The CDR3 DNA reads as TGCGCCAGCAGCTTGGTACAGATGAACACTGAAGCTTTCTTT.